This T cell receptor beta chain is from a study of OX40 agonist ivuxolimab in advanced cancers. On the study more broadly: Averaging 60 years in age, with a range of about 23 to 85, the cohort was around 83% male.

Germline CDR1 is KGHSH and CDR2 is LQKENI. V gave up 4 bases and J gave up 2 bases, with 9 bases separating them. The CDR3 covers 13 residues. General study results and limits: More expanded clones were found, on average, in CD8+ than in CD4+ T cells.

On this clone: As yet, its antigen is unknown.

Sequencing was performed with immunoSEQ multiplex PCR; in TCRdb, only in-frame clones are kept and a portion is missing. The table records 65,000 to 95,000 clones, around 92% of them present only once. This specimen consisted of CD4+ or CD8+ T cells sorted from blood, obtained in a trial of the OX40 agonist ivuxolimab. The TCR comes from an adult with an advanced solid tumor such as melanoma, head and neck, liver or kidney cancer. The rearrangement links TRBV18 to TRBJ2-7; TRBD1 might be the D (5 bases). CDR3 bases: TGTGCCAGCTCACTACGACAGACCTACGAGCAGTACTTC. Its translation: CASSLRQTYEQYF. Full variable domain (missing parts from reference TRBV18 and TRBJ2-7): NAGVMQNPRHLVRRRGQEARLRCSPMKGHSHVYWYRQLPEEGLKFMVYLQKENIIDESGMPKERFSAEFPKEGPSILRIQQVVRGDSAAYFCASSLRQTYEQYFGPGTRLTVT.